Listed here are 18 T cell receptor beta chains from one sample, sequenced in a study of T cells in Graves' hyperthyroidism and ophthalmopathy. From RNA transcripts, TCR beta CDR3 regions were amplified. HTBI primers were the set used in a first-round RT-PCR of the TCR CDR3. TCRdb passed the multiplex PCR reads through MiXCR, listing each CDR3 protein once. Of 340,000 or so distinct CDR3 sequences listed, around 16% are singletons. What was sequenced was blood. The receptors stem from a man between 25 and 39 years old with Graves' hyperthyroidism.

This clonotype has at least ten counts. The CDR3 coding sequence is TGTGCCAGCAGACGGGGGGGCGCATCTACTGAAGCTTTCTTT. Translating it yields CASRRGGASTEAFF. The chain recombines TRBV28 with TRBJ1-1; TRBD1 is a possible D gene (6 bases). This CDR3 comprises 14 residues. V was trimmed by 6 bases and J by 5 bases, leaving 16 bases between them. Germline CDR1 MDHEN, CDR2 SYDVKM.

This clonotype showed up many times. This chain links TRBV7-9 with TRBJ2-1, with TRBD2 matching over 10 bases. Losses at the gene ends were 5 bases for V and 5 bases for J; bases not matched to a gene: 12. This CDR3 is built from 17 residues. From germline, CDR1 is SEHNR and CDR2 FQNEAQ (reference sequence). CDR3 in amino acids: CASSRSSGSVEHNEQFF. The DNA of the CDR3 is TGTGCCAGCAGCCGATCTAGCGGGAGCGTCGAACACAATGAGCAGTTCTTC.

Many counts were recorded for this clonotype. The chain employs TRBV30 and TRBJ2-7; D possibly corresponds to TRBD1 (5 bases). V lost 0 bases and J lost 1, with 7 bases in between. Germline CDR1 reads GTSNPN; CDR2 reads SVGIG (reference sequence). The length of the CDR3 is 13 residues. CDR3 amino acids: CAWSVGASYEQYF. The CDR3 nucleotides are TGTGCCTGGAGTGTAGGGGCGTCCTACGAGCAGTACTTC.

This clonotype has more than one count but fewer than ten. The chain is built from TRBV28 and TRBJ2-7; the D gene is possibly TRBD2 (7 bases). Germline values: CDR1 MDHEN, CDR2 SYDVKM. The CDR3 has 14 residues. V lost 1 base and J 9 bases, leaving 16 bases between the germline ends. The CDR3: CASSLSPGGQTQYF. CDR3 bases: TGTGCCAGCAGTTTATCGCCCGGGGGGCAAACGCAGTACTTC.

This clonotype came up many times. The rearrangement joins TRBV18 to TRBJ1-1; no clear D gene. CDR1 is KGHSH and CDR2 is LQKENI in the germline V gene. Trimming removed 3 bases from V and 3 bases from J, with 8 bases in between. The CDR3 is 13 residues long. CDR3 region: CASSPDGYTEAFF. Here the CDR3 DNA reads TGTGCCAGCTCACCGGACGGGTACACTGAAGCTTTCTTT.

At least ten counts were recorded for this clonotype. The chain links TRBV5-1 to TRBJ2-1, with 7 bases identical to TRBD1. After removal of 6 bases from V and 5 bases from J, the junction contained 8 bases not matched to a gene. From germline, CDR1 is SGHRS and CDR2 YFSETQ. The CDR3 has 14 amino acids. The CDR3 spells CASNSVTGNNEQFF. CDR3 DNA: TGCGCCAGCAATTCGGTGACAGGGAACAATGAGCAGTTCTTC.

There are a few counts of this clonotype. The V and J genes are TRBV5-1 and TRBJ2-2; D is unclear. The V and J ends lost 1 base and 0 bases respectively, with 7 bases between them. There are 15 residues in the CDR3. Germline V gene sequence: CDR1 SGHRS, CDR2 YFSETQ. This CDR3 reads CASSLMGTNTGELFF. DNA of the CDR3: TGCGCCAGCAGCTTGATGGGGACGAACACCGGGGAGCTGTTTTTT.

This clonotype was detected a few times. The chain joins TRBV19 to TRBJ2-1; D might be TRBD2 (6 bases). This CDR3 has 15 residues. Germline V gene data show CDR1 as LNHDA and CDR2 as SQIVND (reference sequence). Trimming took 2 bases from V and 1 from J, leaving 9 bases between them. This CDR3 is CASSISRGSYNEQFF. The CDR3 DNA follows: TGTGCCAGTAGTATATCGCGGGGTTCCTACAATGAGCAGTTCTTC.

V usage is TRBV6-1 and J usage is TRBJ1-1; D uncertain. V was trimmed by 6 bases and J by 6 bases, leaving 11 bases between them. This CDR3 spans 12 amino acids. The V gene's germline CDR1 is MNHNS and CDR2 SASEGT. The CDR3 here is CASSPQGPEAFF. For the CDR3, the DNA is TGTGCCAGCAGCCCGCAAGGCCCTGAAGCTTTCTTT.

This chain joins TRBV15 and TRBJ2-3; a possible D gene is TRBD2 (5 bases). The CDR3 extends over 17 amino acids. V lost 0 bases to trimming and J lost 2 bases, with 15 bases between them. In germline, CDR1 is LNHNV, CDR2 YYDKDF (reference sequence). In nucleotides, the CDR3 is TGTGCCACCAGCAGAGAAGGACGGCGGACTGACACAGATACGCAGTATTTT. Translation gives CATSREGRRTDTDTQYF.

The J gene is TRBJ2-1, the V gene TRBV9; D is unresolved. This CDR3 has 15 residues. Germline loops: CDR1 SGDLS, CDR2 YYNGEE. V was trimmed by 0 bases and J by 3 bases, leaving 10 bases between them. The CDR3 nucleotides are TGTGCCAGCAGCGTAGCAGGCGTCGGCTACAATGAGCAGTTCTTC. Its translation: CASSVAGVGYNEQFF.

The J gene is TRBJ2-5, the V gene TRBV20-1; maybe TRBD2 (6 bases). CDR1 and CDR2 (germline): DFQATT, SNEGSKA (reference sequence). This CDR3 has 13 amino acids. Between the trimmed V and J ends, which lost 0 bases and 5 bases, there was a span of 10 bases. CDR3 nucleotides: TGCAGTGCTAGAGATGGGGGGTGGGAGACCCAGTACTTC. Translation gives CSARDGGWETQYF.

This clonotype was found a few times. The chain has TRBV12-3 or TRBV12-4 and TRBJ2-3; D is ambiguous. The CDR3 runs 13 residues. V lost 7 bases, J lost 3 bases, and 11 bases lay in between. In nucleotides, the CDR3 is TGTGCCAGCACCAAGCGAGAAACAGATACGCAGTATTTT. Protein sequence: CASTKRETDTQYF.

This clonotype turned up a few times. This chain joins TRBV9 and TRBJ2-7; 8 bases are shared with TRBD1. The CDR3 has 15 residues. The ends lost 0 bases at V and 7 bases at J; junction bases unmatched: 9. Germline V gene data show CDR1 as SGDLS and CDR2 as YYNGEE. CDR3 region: CASSVAGGPGDEQYF. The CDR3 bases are TGTGCCAGCAGCGTAGCAGGGGGCCCCGGGGATGAGCAGTACTTC. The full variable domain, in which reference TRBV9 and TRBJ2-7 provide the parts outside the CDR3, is DSGVTQTPKHLITATGQRVTLRCSPRSGDLSVYWYQQSLDQGLQFLIQYYNGEERAKGNILERFSAQQFPDLHSELNLSSLELGDSALYFCASSVAGGPGDEQYFGPGTRLTVT.

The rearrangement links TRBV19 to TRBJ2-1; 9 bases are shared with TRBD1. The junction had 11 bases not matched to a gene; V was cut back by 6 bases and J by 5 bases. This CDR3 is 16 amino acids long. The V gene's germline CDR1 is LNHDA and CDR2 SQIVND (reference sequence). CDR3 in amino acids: CASSQSGTGSHNEQFF. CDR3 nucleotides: TGTGCCAGTAGCCAATCCGGGACAGGGTCCCACAATGAGCAGTTCTTC.

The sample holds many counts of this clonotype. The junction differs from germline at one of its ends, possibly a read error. The CDR3 sequence: CASSLDWFGGRPVNEQFF. DNA of the CDR3: TGTGCCAGCAGCCTAGATTGGTTTGGCGGGAGGCCGGTAAATGAGCAGTTCTTC. The chain combines TRBV11-2 with TRBJ2-1; 8 bases fit TRBD2. This CDR3 is built from 18 residues. CDR1 is SGHAT, CDR2 FQNNGV, per germline.

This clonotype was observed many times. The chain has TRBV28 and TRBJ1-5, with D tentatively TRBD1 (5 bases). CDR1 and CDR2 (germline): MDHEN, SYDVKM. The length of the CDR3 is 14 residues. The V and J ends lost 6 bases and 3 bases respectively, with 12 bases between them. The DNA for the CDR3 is TGTGCCAGCAGCCAGGGAGGGAACAATCAGCCCCAGCATTTT. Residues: CASSQGGNNQPQHF.

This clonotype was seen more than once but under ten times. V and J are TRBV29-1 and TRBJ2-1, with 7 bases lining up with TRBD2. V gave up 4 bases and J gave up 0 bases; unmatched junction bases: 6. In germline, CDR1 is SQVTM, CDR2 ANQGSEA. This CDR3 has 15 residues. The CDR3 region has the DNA TGCAGCGTTGGGGGTGGGAGGGTCTCCTACAATGAGCAGTTCTTC. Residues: CSVGGGRVSYNEQFF.